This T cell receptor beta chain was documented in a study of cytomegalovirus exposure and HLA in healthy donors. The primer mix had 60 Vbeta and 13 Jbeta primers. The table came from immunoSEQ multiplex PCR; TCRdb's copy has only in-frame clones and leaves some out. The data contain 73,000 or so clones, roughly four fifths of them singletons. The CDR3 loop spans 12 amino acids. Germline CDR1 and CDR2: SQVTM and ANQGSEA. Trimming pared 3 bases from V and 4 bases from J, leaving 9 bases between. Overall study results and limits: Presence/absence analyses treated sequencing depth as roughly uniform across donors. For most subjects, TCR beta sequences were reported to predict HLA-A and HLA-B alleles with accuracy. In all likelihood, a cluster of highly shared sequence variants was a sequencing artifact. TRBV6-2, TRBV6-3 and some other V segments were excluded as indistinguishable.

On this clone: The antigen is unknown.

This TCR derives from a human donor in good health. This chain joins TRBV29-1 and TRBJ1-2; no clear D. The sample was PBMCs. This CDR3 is CSVDTEPYGYTF. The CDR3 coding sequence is TGCAGCGTTGATACTGAACCCTATGGCTACACCTTC.